The 23 T cell receptor beta chains presented below share a single source sample, sequenced in a study of blood T cells in healthy people across ages. A second about 6 to 12 cycle PCR used barcoded and J-beta primers. TCRdb analysed the 5' RACE reads with MiXCR anew, one entry per CDR3 protein. The sample lists over 700,000 distinct CDR3 sequences, about 53% occurring once. The sample consisted of blood. The receptors here all came from an older man in good health.

Only a few counts were recorded for this clonotype. V and J are TRBV6-5 and TRBJ1-2, with D possibly matching TRBD1 (5 bases). Deletions cut 2 bases from V and 0 bases from J, with 10 bases between. Germline assignment: CDR1 MNHEY and CDR2 SVGAGI. The CDR3 extends over 15 amino acids. This chain's CDR3 is CASSYGRGSNYGYTF. DNA for the CDR3: TGTGCCAGCAGTTACGGCCGGGGGTCTAACTATGGCTACACCTTC.

J is TRBJ2-7 and V is TRBV2; D unresolved. Germline V gene sequence: CDR1 SNHLY, CDR2 FYNNEI. The CDR3 runs 11 residues. The V gene lost 0 bases and the J gene lost 6 bases, with 3 bases spanning the gap. CDR3 protein: CASSEAREQYF. The CDR3 bases are TGTGCCAGCAGTGAAGCCCGCGAGCAGTACTTC.

In its sample, this clonotype was seen a few times. The chain carries TRBV6-6 and TRBJ2-7; 9 bases fit TRBD1. V shed 2 bases, J shed 6 bases, and the junction held 11 bases outside the gene matches. Germline assignment: CDR1 MNHNY and CDR2 SVGAGI (reference sequence). The CDR3 sequence is 16 residues long. In nucleotides, the CDR3 is TGTGCCAGCAGTTACGGTAATCAACAGGGGGCCTCCGAGCAGTACTTC. It translates to CASSYGNQQGASEQYF.

This clonotype was detected once. The chain couples TRBV9 to TRBJ2-1; maybe TRBD2 (5 bases). V was pared by 0 bases and J by 0 bases, with 10 bases between. CDR1 and CDR2 (germline): SGDLS, YYNGEE. The CDR3 covers 16 residues. Written as DNA, the CDR3 is TGTGCCAGCAGCGTAGCTATCGGGATCTCCTACAATGAGCAGTTCTTC. Translating gives CASSVAIGISYNEQFF.

This chain joins TRBV3-1 and TRBJ2-7; D uncertain. V lost 1 base, J lost 3 bases, and 4 bases lay in between. The CDR3 loop spans 12 amino acids. Germline values: CDR1 LGHDT, CDR2 YNNKEL (reference sequence). CDR3 sequence (DNA): TGTGCCAGCAGCCAAGGGGTCTACGAGCAGTACTTC. Translated, it gives CASSQGVYEQYF.

The genes are TRBV10-3 and TRBJ2-7; 12 nucleotides agree with TRBD1. The CDR3 consists of 15 residues. Germline CDR1 ENHRY, CDR2 SYGVKD. J was trimmed by 3 bases and V by 10 bases; bases with no gene match: 10. The CDR3 protein is CATRDRGRTVYEQYF. The CDR3 nucleotides read TGTGCCACCCGGGACAGGGGGCGGACGGTCTACGAGCAGTACTTC.

This clonotype has more than one count but fewer than ten. V usage is TRBV6-1 and J usage is TRBJ2-7; D not certain. V dropped 5 bases and J dropped 0 bases, with 20 bases sitting between them. The CDR3 runs 17 residues. Per the germline V gene, CDR1 is MNHNS and CDR2 is SASEGT. This CDR3 is CASSSTDLLGNSYEQYF. The CDR3 DNA reads TGTGCCAGCAGTAGTACCGATTTATTGGGTAACTCCTACGAGCAGTACTTC.

The chain combines TRBV5-1 with TRBJ1-1; no clear D gene. The V gene lost 0 bases and the J gene lost 1 base, with 7 bases spanning the gap. Germline V CDR1 and CDR2: SGHRS, YFSETQ. There are 14 residues in the CDR3. CDR3 coding DNA: TGCGCCAGCAGCTTGGACGGACGGAACACTGAAGCTTTCTTT. This codes for CASSLDGRNTEAFF.

Only a few counts were recorded for this clonotype. V and J are TRBV29-1 and TRBJ2-2; 9 bases match TRBD1. CDR3 size: 16 residues. Trimming cost V 3 bases and J 3 bases; bases outside gene matches: 8. Per germline, CDR1 SQVTM and CDR2 ANQGSEA. CDR3 in amino acids: CSVDNGGQGHTGELFF. CDR3 nucleotide sequence: TGCAGCGTTGACAATGGGGGACAGGGTCACACCGGGGAGCTGTTTTTT.

The chain is built from TRBV7-2 and TRBJ1-5; D is possibly TRBD1 (5 bases). Deletions cut 5 bases from V and 0 bases from J, with 8 bases between. The germline V gene encodes CDR1 SGHTA and CDR2 FQGNSA. This CDR3 contains 14 residues. The CDR3 sequence is CASSQDSSNQPQHF. In DNA form, the CDR3 reads TGTGCCAGCAGCCAAGACAGTAGCAATCAGCCCCAGCATTTT.

The V and J genes are TRBV18 and TRBJ1-2, with unresolved D. The CDR3 has 12 residues. V was cut by 3 bases and J by 4 bases, with 6 bases left in between. Germline CDR1 reads KGHSH; CDR2 reads LQKENI. The CDR3 bases are TGTGCCAGCTCACCCGAGAGCTATGGCTACACCTTC. It translates to CASSPESYGYTF.

V and J are TRBV29-1 and TRBJ2-3; 8 bases are shared with TRBD2. Losses at the gene ends were 1 base for V and 14 bases for J; bases not matched to a gene: 14. The germline V gene encodes CDR1 SQVTM and CDR2 ANQGSEA. The CDR3 runs to 14 residues. CDR3 in DNA: TGCAGCGTTGAAGGTACTAGCGGCGGCAGATACGCGTATTTT. Protein: CSVEGTSGGRYAYF.

The chain has TRBV12-3 or TRBV12-4 and TRBJ2-7; TRBD1 is a possible D gene (5 bases). The V and J ends lost 3 bases and 4 bases respectively, with 10 bases between them. This CDR3 is built from 13 residues. CDR3 region: CASSFRSGYEQYF. CDR3 in DNA: TGTGCCAGCAGTTTTAGGTCAGGGTACGAGCAGTACTTC.

This chain uses TRBV9 with TRBJ2-1; 7 bases fit TRBD2. This CDR3 has 15 amino acids. Germline loops: CDR1 SGDLS, CDR2 YYNGEE. J lost 8 bases, V lost 0 bases, and 8 bases had no gene match. The CDR3 is CASSVEPGGSYEQFF. The CDR3 nucleotides read TGTGCCAGCAGCGTAGAGCCGGGGGGATCGTATGAGCAGTTCTTC.

The chain joins TRBV20-1 to TRBJ2-1; D possibly corresponds to TRBD2 (5 bases). The CDR3 covers 15 residues. V was trimmed by 0 bases and J by 2 bases, leaving 11 bases between them. Germline assignment: CDR1 DFQATT and CDR2 SNEGSKA (reference sequence). The CDR3 sequence is CSARDIQRTYNEQFF. The CDR3 DNA reads TGCAGTGCTAGAGATATCCAGCGGACCTACAATGAGCAGTTCTTC.

The table lists this clonotype with a few counts. The chain employs TRBV7-2 and TRBJ2-3; TRBD1 aligns across 9 bases. This CDR3 region has 15 residues. Per germline, CDR1 SGHTA and CDR2 FQGNSA. Losses at the gene ends were 7 bases for V and 1 base for J; bases not matched to a gene: 6. This chain's CDR3 is CASTKRTGGTDTQYF. For the CDR3, the DNA is TGTGCCAGCACCAAACGGACAGGGGGCACAGATACGCAGTATTTT. The whole variable domain, filled in from reference TRBV7-2 and TRBJ2-3, reads GAGVSQSPSNKVTEKGKDVELRCDPISGHTALYWYRQSLGQGLEFLIYFQGNSAPDKSGLPSDRFSAERTGGSVSTLTIQRTQQEDSAVYLCASTKRTGGTDTQYFGPGTRLTVL.

This chain joins TRBV5-1 and TRBJ1-4, with D unresolved. With 4 bases removed from V and 0 bases from J, the gap between germline ends came to 19 bases. Germline V CDR1 and CDR2: SGHRS, YFSETQ. This CDR3 spans 18 amino acids. CDR3 coding DNA: TGCGCCAGCAGCCGACAATCAACGGGGTCGGCAACTAATGAAAAACTGTTTTTT. Protein product: CASSRQSTGSATNEKLFF.

The V and J genes are TRBV7-3 and TRBJ2-1; the match to TRBD2 covers 7 bases. CDR3 length: 14 amino acids. After removal of 4 bases from V and 9 bases from J, the junction contained 9 bases not matched to a gene. Per the germline V gene, CDR1 is SGHTA and CDR2 is FQGTGA. This CDR3 is CASSSGGRRVEQFF. CDR3 nucleotide sequence: TGTGCCAGCAGCTCCGGGGGGAGAAGGGTTGAGCAGTTCTTC.

This sequence joins TRBV7-6 and TRBJ2-3, with TRBD2 identical over 9 bases. The V gene end was trimmed by 2 bases and the J gene end by 1 base; junction bases not matched to a gene: 10. In germline, CDR1 is SGHVS, CDR2 FNYEAQ. The length of the CDR3 is 18 residues. CDR3 sequence: CASSLPSLAGVGTDTQYF. The CDR3 DNA reads TGTGCCAGCAGCTTACCCTCTTTAGCGGGAGTCGGCACAGATACGCAGTATTTT.

The chain carries TRBV7-3 and TRBJ2-1; 11 nucleotides line up with TRBD2. The CDR3 is 16 amino acids. The trim removed 4 bases at V and 4 bases at J, leaving 6 bases unmatched. Germline V CDR1 and CDR2: SGHTA, FQGTGA. CDR3 sequence reads: CASSSLAGGTYNEQFF. The CDR3, as DNA: TGTGCCAGCAGCTCGCTAGCGGGAGGAACTTACAATGAGCAGTTCTTC.

This chain joins TRBV27 and TRBJ2-5; possible D gene TRBD2, 6 bases. Germline V gives CDR1 MNHEY, CDR2 SMNVEV (reference sequence). CDR3 length equals 16 residues. Trimming stripped 1 base from V and 9 bases from J, with 21 bases between. The CDR3 nucleotides are TGTGCCAGCAGTTTATTCCCCCTGGACTACCCCGGGGCCCAGTACTTC. Amino acids: CASSLFPLDYPGAQYF.

This clonotype was found a few times. The chain carries TRBV20-1 and TRBJ2-4; D ambiguous. CDR1 DFQATT and CDR2 SNEGSKA come from the germline V gene (reference sequence). This CDR3 comprises 15 residues. Trimming took off 0 bases at V and 13 bases at J, with 22 bases between the two ends. In nucleotides, the CDR3 is TGCAGTGCTAGAGATTGGGCGGTTTCCTACAATGAGCAGTACTTC. Residues: CSARDWAVSYNEQYF.

The count of this clonotype is one. The chain recombines TRBV6-2 or TRBV6-3 with TRBJ1-5; possible D gene TRBD1, 5 bases. The CDR3 has 14 residues. V was clipped by 4 bases and J by 2 bases, with 9 bases between them. CDR1 is MNHEY and CDR2 is SVGEGT in the germline V gene. This CDR3 is CASSWRGGNQPQHF. As DNA, the CDR3 is TGTGCCAGCAGTTGGAGAGGGGGCAATCAGCCCCAGCATTTT.